Shown below are 18 T cell receptor beta chains from a single sample sequenced in a study of blood T cell repertoires in COVID-19. Profiling relied on immunoSEQ multiplex PCR, and the TCRdb table lists in-frame clones only, not all of them. The sample contains approximately 320,000 clones, around 92% of which appear only once. The material sequenced was peripheral blood. These receptors originate from a woman younger than 45 with COVID-19, enrolled during active disease.

The chain couples TRBV14 to TRBJ1-1; D is undetermined. The germline V gene encodes CDR1 SGHDN and CDR2 FVKESK. This CDR3 is 14 amino acids long. V was clipped by 2 bases and J by 0 bases, with 7 bases between them. In nucleotides, the CDR3 is TGTGCCAGCAGCCAAACACCGATGAACACTGAAGCTTTCTTT. Encoded protein: CASSQTPMNTEAFF.

V and J are TRBV18 and TRBJ1-1; D gene unclear. The V gene's germline CDR1 is KGHSH and CDR2 LQKENI. V lost 2 bases to trimming and J lost 6 bases, with 13 bases between them. The CDR3 is 14 amino acids. CDR3 region: CASSPGGLRSEAFF. The CDR3 DNA reads as TGTGCCAGCTCACCAGGAGGGCTGAGGTCTGAAGCTTTCTTT.

The DNA of the CDR3 is TGTGCCACCGTGGGGCGTAGGCCTGAAGCTTTCTTT. It codes for CATVGRRPEAFF. This chain links TRBV19 with TRBJ1-1; possible D gene TRBD1, 5 bases. The germline V and J ends were trimmed by 10 bases and 6 bases, with 15 bases remaining between them. The CDR3 contains 12 residues. Germline CDR1 reads LNHDA; CDR2 reads SQIVND (reference sequence).

The chain combines TRBV27 with TRBJ2-7, with D perhaps matching TRBD1 (5 bases). Deletions cut 2 bases from V and 2 bases from J, with 13 bases between. Germline V CDR1 and CDR2: MNHEY, SMNVEV (reference sequence). This CDR3 is built from 15 residues. The CDR3 bases are TGTGCCAGCAGTTTAAAAGACAGACCAGCCTACGAGCAGTACTTC. It translates to CASSLKDRPAYEQYF.

V usage is TRBV6-1 and J usage is TRBJ1-3, with 9 bases matching TRBD1. Trimming at V came to 4 bases and at J to 1 base, leaving 5 bases not matched to a gene. CDR1 is MNHNS, CDR2 SASEGT, per germline. CDR3 size: 16 residues. CDR3 nucleotide sequence: TGTGCCAGCAGTGGACAGGGGGTCCTTTCTGGAAACACCATATATTTT. Amino acid sequence: CASSGQGVLSGNTIYF.

The chain has TRBV30 and TRBJ1-2; D remains unclear. Trimming stripped 4 bases from V and 5 bases from J, with 14 bases between. This CDR3 comprises 13 residues. The germline CDR1 and CDR2 sequences are GTSNPN and SVGIG (reference sequence). CDR3 in DNA: TGTGCCTGGACCCCCCCCGGGGTTTATGGCTACACCTTC. This encodes CAWTPPGVYGYTF.

The V call is TRBV7-2, the J call TRBJ2-5; TRBD2 matches at 7 bases. Germline V gives CDR1 SGHTA, CDR2 FQGNSA. J gave up 5 bases and V 5 bases, and 11 bases lay outside the gene matches. This CDR3 has 15 residues. The CDR3 protein is CASSPLGGSGETQYF. Here the CDR3 DNA reads TGTGCCAGCAGCCCCCTGGGAGGGTCGGGGGAGACCCAGTACTTC. The entire variable domain, with the rest obtained from reference TRBV7-2 and TRBJ2-5, is as follows: GAGVSQSPSNKVTEKGKDVELRCDPISGHTALYWYRQSLGQGLEFLIYFQGNSAPDKSGLPSDRFSAERTGGSVSTLTIQRTQQEDSAVYLCASSPLGGSGETQYFGPGTRLLVL.

The V call is TRBV19, the J call TRBJ1-5; no firm D call. The V gene lost 3 bases and the J gene lost 6 bases, with 9 bases spanning the gap. This CDR3 has 13 amino acids. Germline values: CDR1 LNHDA, CDR2 SQIVND (reference sequence). CDR3 in DNA: TGTGCCAGTAGTATCGTGGGGAGTCAGCCCCAGCATTTT. Protein product: CASSIVGSQPQHF.

This chain joins TRBV6-1 and TRBJ2-7; D possibly corresponds to TRBD1 (6 bases). Germline CDR1 is MNHNS and CDR2 is SASEGT. The V gene lost 1 base and the J gene lost 3 bases, with 16 bases spanning the gap. This CDR3 region has 16 residues. The CDR3 loop reads CASSEEDRTELYEQYF. The CDR3 nucleotides read TGTGCCAGCAGTGAAGAAGATAGGACAGAGCTCTACGAGCAGTACTTC.

This clone appeared a few times. The chain joins TRBV5-1 to TRBJ1-2; tentative D call: TRBD1 (5 bases). Deletions cut 4 bases from V and 7 bases from J, with 23 bases between. CDR1 SGHRS and CDR2 YFSETQ come from the germline V gene. The CDR3 consists of 16 residues. The CDR3 sequence is CASSAASGGVFGGYTF. In nucleotides, the CDR3 is TGCGCCAGCAGCGCGGCGTCGGGGGGTGTTTTTGGTGGCTACACCTTC. The full variable domain, completed using reference TRBV5-1 and TRBJ1-2, is KAGVTQTPRYLIKTRGQQVTLSCSPISGHRSVSWYQQTPGQGLQFLFEYFSETQRNKGNFPGRFSGRQFSNSRSEMNVSTLELGDSALYLCASSAASGGVFGGYTFGSGTRLTVV.

This chain uses TRBV7-9 with TRBJ2-5; a possible D gene is TRBD1 (5 bases). Germline values: CDR1 SEHNR, CDR2 FQNEAQ (reference sequence). The V end was cut by 5 bases, the J end by 5 bases, with 15 bases between. This CDR3 spans 14 amino acids. The CDR3 protein is CASSPGQLGETQYF. In DNA form, the CDR3 reads TGTGCCAGCAGCCCAGGACAATTAGGGGAGACCCAGTACTTC.

The V gene is TRBV5-1, the J gene TRBJ2-2; the D gene is possibly TRBD2 (5 bases). This CDR3 comprises 17 residues. With 0 bases removed from V and 3 bases from J, the gap between germline ends came to 15 bases. In germline, CDR1 is SGHRS, CDR2 YFSETQ. CDR3 in amino acids: CASSLDDWAGDTGELFF. The DNA for the CDR3 is TGCGCCAGCAGCTTGGATGATTGGGCCGGGGACACCGGGGAGCTGTTTTTT.

The rearrangement joins TRBV5-1 to TRBJ2-3; maybe TRBD1 (6 bases). V gave up 2 bases and J gave up 4 bases, with 17 bases separating them. Germline values: CDR1 SGHRS, CDR2 YFSETQ. This CDR3 comprises 16 residues. The CDR3 is CASSFTTTQGSDTQYF. In DNA, the CDR3 is TGCGCCAGCAGCTTCACGACCACACAGGGTTCAGATACGCAGTATTTT.

J is TRBJ1-2 and V is TRBV29-1, with 8 bases lining up with TRBD1. The CDR3 sequence is 12 residues long. Germline values: CDR1 SQVTM, CDR2 ANQGSEA. The V and J ends lost 8 bases and 4 bases, in that order; junction bases with no gene match: 6. CDR3 sequence: CSRGQGTYGYTF. Here the CDR3 DNA reads TGCAGCCGTGGACAGGGAACCTATGGCTACACCTTC.

This chain links TRBV7-9 with TRBJ1-1; D is perhaps TRBD1 (5 bases). CDR3 size: 16 residues. CDR1 is SEHNR and CDR2 is FQNEAQ in the germline V gene (reference sequence). V was clipped by 4 bases and J by 3 bases, with 18 bases between them. As DNA, the CDR3 is TGTGCCAGCAGCTACGGCGGGATAGGGGCGGACACTGAAGCTTTCTTT. Its protein product is CASSYGGIGADTEAFF.

V and J are TRBV5-4 and TRBJ2-7, with 7 bases that match TRBD1. Germline CDR1 is SGHNT and CDR2 is YYREEE (reference sequence). With V trimmed by 6 bases and J by 5 bases, 2 bases remained unmatched. The CDR3 is 11 amino acids. CDR3 bases: TGTGCCAGCACAACAGGGGACGAGCAGTACTTC. This translates into CASTTGDEQYF.

This chain connects TRBV18 to TRBJ1-1; 8 positions agree with TRBD1. Trimming removed 3 bases from V and 5 bases from J; junction bases left unmatched: 8. Germline-derived CDR1 and CDR2 are KGHSH and LQKENI. The CDR3 is 15 residues long. CDR3 coding DNA: TGTGCCAGCTCACCGCCACAGGGGGGGCGGACTGAAGCTTTCTTT. Encoded protein: CASSPPQGGRTEAFF.

This clone was detected once. The V gene is TRBV19, the J gene TRBJ2-1; 12 bases match TRBD1. After removal of 8 bases from V and 0 bases from J, the junction contained 8 bases not matched to a gene. Per germline, CDR1 LNHDA and CDR2 SQIVND (reference sequence). CDR3 length: 17 residues. The CDR3 bases are TGTGCCAGTCAGCGGGACAGGGGGCGGAGCTCCTACAATGAGCAGTTCTTC. Amino acid sequence: CASQRDRGRSSYNEQFF.